The entry below gives a single T cell receptor (beta chain) sequence along with its context. This clone has just a few counts. What this receptor recognizes is not known. No qualities accompany the bases; no much larger clone lies one base away. In total, just over 650 healthy bone marrow donors made up the cohort. At the time of sampling, all cohort members were nominally healthy, though unrecorded immune exposures were likely present. The donor was CMV seronegative and belonged to the group of around 400 seronegative cohort members. Every donor gave a peripheral blood sample, and the peripheral blood mononuclear cells from that sample were used for TCR beta sequencing. The Qiagen DNeasy Blood Extraction Kit was used to extract genomic DNA from the blood cell samples. The library was prepared using the immunoSEQ multiplex PCR assay. For the multiplex PCR, a mixture combining 60 forward primers for TCR Vbeta segments and 13 reverse primers for TCR Jbeta segments was used. Amplification of the CDR3 region of rearranged TCR beta genes was performed with a multiplex PCR assay on genomic DNA. On the Illumina HiSeq System, the amplified TCR beta libraries were sequenced as 87-base-pair reads. Per the authors' processing: In a later analysis, tens of millions of unique TCR beta chains were counted across the roughly 670 repertoires, and roughly 10 million of these chains were shared by at least two donors. A nearest-neighbor algorithm error-corrected the raw reads and collapsed the reads into unique sequences, merging closely related sequences to remove PCR and sequencing errors. To assign V, D and J gene segments, CDR3 sequences were aligned to IMGT reference sequences. For a sequence to be retained, a match of at least six nucleotides to both a V gene segment and a J gene segment was required. Rearrangements were classified as productive when the CDR3 lacked stop codons and remained in frame with V and J, and all other rearrangements were classified as non-productive. Following IMGT convention, CDR3 was defined as the stretch from the second conserved V-encoded cysteine up to the conserved J-encoded phenylalanine. The earlier analysis of 550 to 650 of the donors excluded any sequence lacking an unambiguous match to a single V gene segment. An earlier analysis of 500 to 700 of the donors classified V segments as functional when productive rearrangements were above 56.7% and as segregating when the standard deviation between donors was above 5%. A statistical classification framework was built for diagnosing cytomegalovirus status from the catalog of TCR beta chain sequences. A later analysis assigned V and J genes by comparing TCR nucleotide sequences with IMGT/GENE-DB human TR gene sequences. In a later analysis, CDR3 sequences and most-parsimonious VDJ recombination scenarios were assigned using the TCRdist pipeline. In a later analysis, every TCR beta chain was defined by the combination of its CDR3 amino acid sequence and its V-gene family, and reads without a unique V-gene family were dropped. To address suspected cross-contamination and a sequencing artifact, a later analysis removed around 600 highly shared, low-generation-probability nucleotide sequences. In a later analysis, a clonal expansion index was calculated for each public chain from normalized within-repertoire ranks of inferred template counts. In a later analysis, generation probabilities were computed using a VDJ recombination model fitted to out-of-frame rearrangements, and the results were checked against IGoR. In a later analysis, TCR-TCR, TCR-HLA and TCR-CMV co-occurrence was scored with hypergeometric tests, and a repertoire-size bias correction was applied to TCR pairs. A later analysis estimated false discovery rates by permuting HLA or CMV assignments 20 times. In a later analysis, co-occurring TCRs were grouped with DBSCAN, and TCRdist sequence similarity was added when clustering was performed within HLA-allele-positive subsets. Repertoires with fewer than 30,000 or more than 120,000 public chains, plus five repertoires with anomalous nucleotide sharing, were excluded from co-occurrence clustering. Entries here come from immuneACCESS through TCRdb and include only in-frame sequences with V and J called. Some clones fail to appear in such tables; in the studies checked, an unresolved V gene covers under half of the shortfall, and the cause of the remainder is unknown. That table is the source of V, J and clone size, and D and trimming were worked out from the DNA. Recorded for this sample are 95,000 to 150,000 clones; over 70% of them occurred a single time. Around 3.3% of the sample is held by the ten biggest clonotypes.

This sample stems from a study of cytomegalovirus exposure and HLA in healthy donors (TCRdb year 2017). General notes on the study: An earlier analysis of approximately 590 of the donors reported 250 to 300 Gb of sequence data and approximately 110 million unique TCR beta sequences from 150 million to 200 million T cells. Every repertoire in the discovery cohort had been generated on one and the same sequencing platform. Donor age, sex, ethnicity and CMV serostatus were compiled together with the repertoire data. In a later genetic analysis, genome-wide SNP genotypes for about three fifths of the roughly 670 donors were used, and that subset was treated as a discovery cohort. To study patterns of TCR occurrence, a later analysis re-analyzed previously published TCR beta repertoires from 650 to 750 donors and added high-resolution HLA genotyping. An early release that covered about 600 HLA-typed donors contained approximately 300 gigabases of sequencing data and 75 million to 100 million unique TCR sequences. The genetic ancestry cluster associated with self-reported Caucasian donors included around four fifths of the approximately 430 genotyped donors. Typing coverage varied by locus: about 620-630 donors for A, B, C, DRB1 and DQB1; roughly 560 for DQA1; 600 to 610 for DPA1; around 490 for DPB1. An earlier analysis of 587 of the donors used high-throughput TCR beta sequencing to judge whether each TCR beta V gene segment behaved as functional or pseudogenic. To predict cytomegalovirus infection status, the study brought together high-throughput TCR immunosequencing, statistical association of individual TCRs with disease status, and machine learning. Several DR-DQ haplotypes were handled as single units for association and clustering because linkage in the cohort was strong. The study aimed to test whether signatures of past pathogen exposure could be identified by cataloging public T cell receptors. Among 398 genotyped donors of the cohort, an average of about 240,000 unique TCR beta nucleotide sequences were sequenced per donor, 15% to 20% of them non-productive. The later analysis used no new phenotypic data to find candidate immune exposures, relying instead on TCR beta sequences and their occurrence across donors. The study used immunosequencing to profile the T cell repertoires of 666 subjects and linked those repertoires to cytomegalovirus serostatus. Besides the first cohort of hundreds of subjects, a separate validation cohort made up of 120 different subjects was used. HLA typing covered class I and class II loci at four-digit resolution.

General conclusions and limits of the study: Across donors, most TCR sequences were observed very rarely, whereas some public TCRs were present in many individuals. Correlated functional status among segregating V segments might be attributable to linkage disequilibrium, but an unknown experimental factor could not be ruled out. Roughly uniform sequencing depth across donors was assumed in presence/absence analyses, although this assumption may not hold. A later genetic analysis reported fewer N-insertions in productive TCRs among donors in an Asian-associated ancestry cluster than the roughly 670-donor mean. Broadly in line with IMGT annotations, most TCR beta V segments showed up in productive rearrangements about 90% or about 30% of the time in an earlier analysis of under 700 of the donors. It was suggested by the authors that the approach could potentially be generalized to other disease states and immunological phenotypes. A further reported finding was that TCR beta sequences accurately predicted the HLA-A and HLA-B alleles for most subjects in the first cohort. In a later analysis, more than 15,000 TCR beta sequences were associated with specific HLA alleles at a false discovery rate of 0.05. For the cohort, immune exposure information was limited to CMV serostatus. Most CMV-associated TCR beta chains appeared to be HLA-restricted in a later analysis, and the HLA associations seemed to be driven largely by CMV exposure. Compared with equally common non-associated chains, HLA-associated TCR beta chains in a later analysis were more clonally expanded and had lower generation probabilities. A total of about 180 TCR beta chains were listed by the study as associated with cytomegalovirus. Strong co-occurrence of HLA alleles, especially DR and DQ, made assigning TCR associations to individual alleles difficult. The earlier analysis of approximately 560 of the donors excluded seventeen rarely observed V segments, including chromosome 9 orphons, because counts were too low. Because some donors lacked HLA typing at each locus, the association tests relied only on the typed subset. V-gene and J-gene trimming of TCR beta chains was associated with a missense DCLRE1C variant in a later genetic analysis, and the association was replicated in an independent cohort. In this cohort, only TCR beta chains were sequenced, and detectable features were limited by the absence of alpha or paired-chain data. The classifier was reported to diagnose cytomegalovirus status with high specificity and sensitivity in both the original cohort and the validation cohort. A few of the identified cytomegalovirus-associated TCR beta chains were confirmed in vitro to be specific for cytomegalovirus antigens. Several of the top co-occurrence clusters appeared to be linked to parvovirus B19, influenza, CMV and Epstein-Barr virus, according to a later analysis. A cluster of highly shared sequence variants was judged likely to represent a technical artifact of the sequencing pipeline. In a later analysis, the rate of TCR association differed among HLA loci, with DRB1 alleles having the most associated TCRs and HLA-C alleles having the fewest. The 87-base-pair reads could not distinguish some IMGT-functional V segments, including TRBV6-2 and TRBV6-3, so those segments were excluded.

Including the terminal cysteine and phenylalanine, the CDR3 comprises 17 residues. Solely the CDR3 DNA is kept, with 51 bases framed from the first base. V has 7 bases trimmed and J has 1 base trimmed; junction bases matching no gene number 16. As encoded in the germline V gene, CDR1 is SGHTA while CDR2 is FQGNSA. The sequence was collected from a woman in her fifties or sixties in good health and CMV-seronegative. In this chain, TRBV7-2 is recombined with TRBJ2-7; 7 central bases correspond to TRBD1. Sequenced material: PBMCs. The DNA sequence is TGTGCCAGCACCCCCCCCTCCCTCGGGACAGAATCCTACGAGCAGTACTTC. Its protein is CASTPPSLGTESYEQYF.